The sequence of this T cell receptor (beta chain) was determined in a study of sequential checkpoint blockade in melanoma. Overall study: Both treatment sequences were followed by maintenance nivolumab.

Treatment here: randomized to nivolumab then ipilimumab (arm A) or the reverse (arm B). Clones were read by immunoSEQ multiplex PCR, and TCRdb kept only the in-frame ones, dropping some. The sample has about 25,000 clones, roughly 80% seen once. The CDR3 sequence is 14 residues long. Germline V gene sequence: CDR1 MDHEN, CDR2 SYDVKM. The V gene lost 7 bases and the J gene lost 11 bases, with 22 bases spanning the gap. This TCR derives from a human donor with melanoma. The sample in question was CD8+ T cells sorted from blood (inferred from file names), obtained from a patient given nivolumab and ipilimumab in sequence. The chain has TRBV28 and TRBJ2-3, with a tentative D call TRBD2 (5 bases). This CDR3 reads CASTQDGGFWGQYF. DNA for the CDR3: TGTGCCAGCACCCAAGACGGCGGGTTCTGGGGGCAGTATTTT.